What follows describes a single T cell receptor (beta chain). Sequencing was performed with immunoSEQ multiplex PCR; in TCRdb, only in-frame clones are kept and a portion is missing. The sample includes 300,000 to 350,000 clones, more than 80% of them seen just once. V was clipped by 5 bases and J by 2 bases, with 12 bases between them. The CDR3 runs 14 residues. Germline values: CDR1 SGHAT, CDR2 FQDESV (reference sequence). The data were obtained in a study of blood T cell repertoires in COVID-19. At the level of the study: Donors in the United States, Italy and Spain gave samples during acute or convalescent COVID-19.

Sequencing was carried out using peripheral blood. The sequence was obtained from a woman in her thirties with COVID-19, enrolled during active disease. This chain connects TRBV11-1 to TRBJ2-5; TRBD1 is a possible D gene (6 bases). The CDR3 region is CASSPNRDQETQYF. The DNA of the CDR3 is TGTGCCAGCAGCCCAAACAGGGATCAAGAGACCCAGTACTTC.